This entry lists 10 T cell receptor beta chains sequenced from one sample in a study of cytomegalovirus exposure and HLA in healthy donors. TCRdb's table, derived via immunoSEQ multiplex PCR, lists solely in-frame clones and lacks some. The sample lists over 200,000 clones; 90% were seen once. Specimen: PBMCs. The receptor set was obtained from a woman aged 25 to 39 in good health and CMV-seronegative.

V usage is TRBV4-2 and J usage is TRBJ2-1; D perhaps matches TRBD2 (5 bases). The CDR3 extends over 13 amino acids. Germline CDR1 and CDR2: LGHNA and YNFKEQ. The V end was cut by 4 bases, the J end by 10 bases, with 14 bases between. The chain's CDR3 is CASSLAYGEEQFF. CDR3 DNA sequence: TGTGCCAGCAGCCTCGCTTACGGGGAAGAGCAGTTCTTC.

This chain joins TRBV15 and TRBJ2-5; perhaps TRBD2 as D (6 bases). Trimming cost V 0 bases and J 4 bases, with 9 bases left between them. The CDR3 consists of 14 residues. Germline V gives CDR1 LNHNV, CDR2 YYDKDF (reference sequence). The CDR3 here is CATSREGGRETQYF. The CDR3 coding sequence is TGTGCCACCAGCAGAGAGGGAGGCCGAGAGACCCAGTACTTC.

This chain connects TRBV11-2 to TRBJ2-6; D gene uncertain. Germline V gene lookup returns CDR1 SGHAT and CDR2 FQNNGV. Trimming stripped 3 bases from V and 1 base from J, with 1 base between. The CDR3 totals 13 residues. CDR3 region: CASSLSGANVLTF. CDR3 nucleotide sequence: TGTGCCAGCAGCTTGTCTGGGGCCAACGTCCTGACTTTC.

The V gene is TRBV4-1, the J gene TRBJ2-5; D tentatively reads TRBD1 or TRBD2 (6 bases each). The ends were cut back, 1 base at V and 6 bases at J, with 12 bases in the middle. Germline CDR1 MGHRA, CDR2 YSYEKL. This CDR3 has 14 amino acids. CDR3 residues: CASSQVGGGQTQYF. DNA for the CDR3: TGCGCCAGCAGCCAAGTAGGTGGGGGGCAGACCCAGTACTTC.

The chain has TRBV5-1 and TRBJ2-1, with 8 bases matching TRBD2. Germline-derived CDR1 and CDR2 are SGHRS and YFSETQ. With 0 bases clipped from V and 0 bases from J, the junction kept 5 bases outside the gene matches. This CDR3 comprises 17 residues. The CDR3 bases are TGCGCCAGCAGCTTGGTACTAGCGGTGTCCTCCTACAATGAGCAGTTCTTC. Encoded protein: CASSLVLAVSSYNEQFF.

The chain has TRBV9 and TRBJ2-2, with 8 nucleotides matching TRBD1. This CDR3 has 19 amino acids. With V trimmed by 1 base and J by 1 base, 12 bases remained unmatched. Germline V gives CDR1 SGDLS, CDR2 YYNGEE. The CDR3 here is CASSVSTAGRGLNTGELFF. CDR3 sequence (DNA): TGTGCCAGCAGCGTATCCACGGCGGGCAGGGGGCTGAACACCGGGGAGCTGTTTTTT.

This chain uses TRBV6-5 with TRBJ2-1; possible D gene TRBD1, 6 bases. V lost 6 bases and J lost 5, with 14 bases in between. Per the germline V gene, CDR1 is MNHEY and CDR2 is SVGAGI. This CDR3 has 14 amino acids. This CDR3 is CASSYVRGDNEQFF. The CDR3 region has the DNA TGTGCCAGCAGCTACGTCAGGGGCGACAATGAGCAGTTCTTC.

The gene calls are TRBV19 and TRBJ2-3; D unresolved. The germline V and J ends were trimmed by 7 bases and 2 bases, with 10 bases remaining between them. CDR3 size: 13 residues. Germline CDR1 LNHDA, CDR2 SQIVND (reference sequence). Written as DNA, the CDR3 is TGTGCCAGTACTCCTGAAAACACAGATACGCAGTATTTT. It codes for CASTPENTDTQYF.

This chain uses TRBV27 with TRBJ2-1; D is unresolved. In germline, CDR1 is MNHEY, CDR2 SMNVEV (reference sequence). The length of the CDR3 is 14 residues. V was pared by 2 bases and J by 9 bases, with 14 bases between. The CDR3 DNA reads TGTGCCAGCAGTTTAGCGGCCTTTACGAGTGAGCAGTTCTTC. It codes for CASSLAAFTSEQFF.

The V and J genes are TRBV9 and TRBJ2-1; maybe TRBD2 (5 bases). The length of the CDR3 is 15 residues. The V end was cut by 0 bases, the J end by 7 bases, with 14 bases between. Germline loops: CDR1 SGDLS, CDR2 YYNGEE. The CDR3, as DNA: TGTGCCAGCAGCGTAGACGAACTAGTGTGGAATGAGCAGTTCTTC. Translated: CASSVDELVWNEQFF.